The 28 T cell receptor beta chains below all came from one sample that was sequenced in a study of blood T cell repertoires in COVID-19. Repertoires were generated with immunoSEQ multiplex PCR, while TCRdb's copy carries only in-frame clones and drops some. The table lists about 130,000 clones, about 81% of them singletons, with 3.5% to 4.5% in the top ten. The sequencing input was peripheral blood. All receptors derive from a woman between 45 and 60 years old with acute or convalescent COVID-19.

The V gene is TRBV11-3, the J gene TRBJ2-1, with TRBD2 matching 14 bases. The CDR3 has 18 amino acids. Looked up from germline, CDR1 is SGHNT and CDR2 is YENEEA. V shed 4 bases and J 9 bases; nucleotides not matched to a gene: 14. The CDR3 is CASSSNFGTSGSVSEQFF. CDR3 coding DNA: TGTGCCAGCAGCTCGAACTTCGGGACTAGCGGGAGTGTAAGTGAGCAGTTCTTC.

The J gene is TRBJ2-3, the V gene TRBV6-5; TRBD2 aligns across 11 bases. CDR1 and CDR2 from the germline V gene are MNHEY and SVGAGI. CDR3 size: 15 residues. Germline trimming cut 4 bases from V and 3 bases from J; bases unmatched to any gene: 3. The CDR3 loop reads CASSLLAGDTDTQYF. DNA of the CDR3: TGTGCCAGCAGTTTACTAGCGGGAGATACAGATACGCAGTATTTT.

The chain carries TRBV4-1 and TRBJ2-7; TRBD2 agrees at 8 bases. CDR3 length: 15 residues. Germline CDR1 MGHRA, CDR2 YSYEKL. J lost 3 bases, V lost 2 bases, and 6 bases had no gene match. The DNA for the CDR3 is TGCGCCAGCAGCCAAATTAGCGGGGAAAACTACGAGCAGTACTTC. This translates into CASSQISGENYEQYF.

This clone was detected a few times. V and J are TRBV7-9 and TRBJ2-1; TRBD1 is a possible D gene (6 bases). The CDR3 is made up of 14 amino acids. Germline V gives CDR1 SEHNR, CDR2 FQNEAQ (reference sequence). Trimming left V 4 bases short and J 4 bases short, with 11 bases between. CDR3 DNA: TGTGCCAGCAGCTCACCTGACAGGTACAATGAGCAGTTCTTC. It yields the protein CASSSPDRYNEQFF.

V and J are TRBV7-6 and TRBJ2-3, with unresolved D. V dropped 1 base and J dropped 3 bases, with 5 bases sitting between them. CDR1 SGHVS and CDR2 FNYEAQ come from the germline V gene. This CDR3 has 13 residues. DNA of the CDR3: TGTGCCAGCAGCTTAGACTCAACAGATACGCAGTATTTT. Its translation: CASSLDSTDTQYF.

V is TRBV7-9 and J is TRBJ1-2, with TRBD1 matching 11 bases. The ends lost 8 bases at V and 4 bases at J; junction bases unmatched: 6. This CDR3 has 14 amino acids. CDR1 and CDR2 from the germline V gene are SEHNR and FQNEAQ (reference sequence). CDR3 sequence: CASGRTGGPYGYTF. The CDR3 nucleotides read TGTGCCAGCGGGAGGACAGGGGGCCCCTATGGCTACACCTTC.

The CDR3 DNA reads as TGCGCCAGCAGCACTCGTCCTGGGGCCAACGTCCTGACTTTC. Protein sequence: CASSTRPGANVLTF. The chain employs TRBV4-1 and TRBJ2-6, with D hard to call. V gave up 5 bases and J gave up 2 bases, with 7 bases separating them. CDR3 length: 14 residues. Germline V gives CDR1 MGHRA, CDR2 YSYEKL.

This chain links TRBV30 with TRBJ1-4, with D possibly matching TRBD1 (6 bases). With 6 bases removed from V and 0 bases from J, the gap between germline ends came to 14 bases. This CDR3 is built from 15 residues. Germline V gene sequence: CDR1 GTSNPN, CDR2 SVGIG (reference sequence). Here the CDR3 DNA reads TGTGCCTGTAGTCTGAACAGGGCAACTAATGAAAAACTGTTTTTT. It translates to CACSLNRATNEKLFF.

This chain connects TRBV7-9 to TRBJ1-4; D gene uncertain. The CDR3 consists of 12 residues. The ends were cut back, 2 bases at V and 7 bases at J, with 5 bases in the middle. The V gene's germline CDR1 is SEHNR and CDR2 FQNEAQ (reference sequence). This chain's CDR3 is CASSLSGEKLFF. CDR3 DNA sequence: TGTGCCAGCAGCTTATCGGGTGAAAAACTGTTTTTT. The entire variable domain, with the rest obtained from reference TRBV7-9 and TRBJ1-4, is as follows: DTGVSQNPRHKITKRGQNVTFRCDPISEHNRLYWYRQTLGQGPEFLTYFQNEAQLEKSRLLSDRFSAERPKGSFSTLEIQRTEQGDSAMYLCASSLSGEKLFFGSGTQLSVL.

This clone has only one observation. The chain couples TRBV19 to TRBJ2-1; perhaps TRBD2 as D (6 bases). This CDR3 has 14 amino acids. The germline V gene encodes CDR1 LNHDA and CDR2 SQIVND (reference sequence). With 5 bases removed from V and 5 bases from J, the gap between germline ends came to 13 bases. The CDR3: CASSPRGIHNEQFF. In DNA form, the CDR3 reads TGTGCCAGTAGTCCCCGCGGGATACACAATGAGCAGTTCTTC.

The gene calls are TRBV2 and TRBJ2-5, with 9 bases fitting TRBD1. V was pared by 5 bases and J by 5 bases, with 12 bases of the junction left unmatched. Germline CDR1 reads SNHLY; CDR2 reads FYNNEI. The length of the CDR3 is 16 residues. The CDR3 sequence: CASSTGTGFWGETQYF. DNA of the CDR3: TGTGCCAGCAGTACCGGGACAGGGTTTTGGGGGGAGACCCAGTACTTC.

The rearrangement links TRBV30 to TRBJ1-1; TRBD1 might be the D (6 bases). From germline, CDR1 is GTSNPN and CDR2 SVGIG (reference sequence). The V gene lost 0 bases and the J gene lost 2 bases, with 13 bases spanning the gap. CDR3 length equals 15 residues. The CDR3 coding sequence is TGTGCCTGGAGTGTAGGTGGACAGACCAACACTGAAGCTTTCTTT. This encodes CAWSVGGQTNTEAFF.

This chain connects TRBV4-1 to TRBJ2-2, with unresolved D. Germline CDR1 MGHRA, CDR2 YSYEKL. V lost 1 base to trimming and J lost 4 bases, with 10 bases between them. This CDR3 contains 15 residues. The CDR3 spells CASSQARPGTGELFF. CDR3 coding DNA: TGCGCCAGCAGCCAAGCGCGTCCGGGCACCGGGGAGCTGTTTTTT.

The rearrangement links TRBV20-1 to TRBJ1-5; a weak D match, TRBD1 (6 bases). This CDR3 contains 13 residues. V lost 3 bases and J 6 bases, leaving 12 bases between the germline ends. The germline CDR1 and CDR2 sequences are DFQATT and SNEGSKA (reference sequence). As DNA, the CDR3 is TGCAGTGCTAGTTCCTTAGGGGGTCAGCCCCAGCATTTT. Its translation is CSASSLGGQPQHF.

This chain links TRBV7-8 with TRBJ2-7; D might be TRBD1 (5 bases). Per the germline V gene, CDR1 is SGHVS and CDR2 is FQNEAQ. The CDR3 consists of 15 residues. V was clipped by 3 bases and J by 3 bases, with 15 bases between them. DNA of the CDR3: TGTGCCAGCAGCTTGACACGTCTGGGGCACTACGAGCAGTACTTC. Translation: CASSLTRLGHYEQYF.

The chain has TRBV11-3 and TRBJ2-7; 7 bases are shared with TRBD2. The CDR3 extends over 15 amino acids. Unmatched junction bases numbered 3, after V lost 1 base and J lost 0 bases. The germline gives CDR1 SGHNT, CDR2 YENEEA. The CDR3 here is CASSLGGGNSYEQYF. As DNA, the CDR3 is TGTGCCAGCAGCTTAGGCGGGGGAAACTCCTACGAGCAGTACTTC. The entire variable domain, with the rest obtained from reference TRBV11-3 and TRBJ2-7, is as follows: EAGVVQSPRYKIIEKKQPVAFWCNPISGHNTLYWYLQNLGQGPELLIRYENEEAVDDSQLPKDRFSAERLKGVDSTLKIQPAELGDSAVYLCASSLGGGNSYEQYFGPGTRLTVT.

The gene calls are TRBV5-1 and TRBJ1-3; a possible D gene is TRBD1 (6 bases). The CDR3 has 16 amino acids. Germline V gives CDR1 SGHRS, CDR2 YFSETQ. V lost 1 base to trimming and J lost 3 bases, with 14 bases between them. The CDR3: CASSLIAQGNGNTIYF. In DNA, the CDR3 is TGCGCCAGCAGCTTGATAGCACAGGGCAATGGAAACACCATATATTTT. Drawing the rest from reference TRBV5-1 and TRBJ1-3, the complete variable domain is KAGVTQTPRYLIKTRGQQVTLSCSPISGHRSVSWYQQTPGQGLQFLFEYFSETQRNKGNFPGRFSGRQFSNSRSEMNVSTLELGDSALYLCASSLIAQGNGNTIYFGEGSWLTVV.

The chain links TRBV6-5 to TRBJ1-1; D is unresolved. V was cut by 10 bases and J by 11 bases, with 17 bases left in between. Germline-derived CDR1 and CDR2 are MNHEY and SVGAGI. The CDR3 totals 11 residues. CDR3 sequence reads: CATQRVGKAFF. Written as DNA, the CDR3 is TGTGCCACGCAGAGGGTCGGCAAGGCTTTCTTT.

This clone was observed a few times. The chain carries TRBV11-2 and TRBJ1-1, with D tentatively TRBD1 (6 bases). Germline loops: CDR1 SGHAT, CDR2 FQNNGV. V lost 0 bases to trimming and J lost 1 base, with 9 bases between them. The CDR3 sequence is 15 residues long. CDR3 in DNA: TGTGCCAGCAGCTTAGATCCAGGGGAGAACACTGAAGCTTTCTTT. It yields the protein CASSLDPGENTEAFF.

The CDR3 loop is CAIKSTGGGGYTF. CDR3 nucleotides: TGTGCCATCAAATCGACAGGGGGCGGGGGCTACACCTTC. The gene calls are TRBV10-3 and TRBJ1-2; 10 positions agree with TRBD1. V was pared by 7 bases and J by 8 bases, with 7 bases of the junction left unmatched. From germline, CDR1 is ENHRY and CDR2 SYGVKD. The CDR3 has 13 residues.

The gene calls are TRBV28 and TRBJ1-2, with TRBD1 matching over 11 bases. This CDR3 spans 15 amino acids. The V segment lost 5 bases and the J segment 8 bases; nucleotides outside the gene matches: 10. CDR1 MDHEN and CDR2 SYDVKM come from the germline V gene. The CDR3: CASSPGTGGWRGYTF. CDR3 DNA: TGTGCCAGCAGTCCCGGGACAGGGGGATGGCGAGGCTACACCTTC.

This chain uses TRBV2 with TRBJ2-2; 13 bases agree with TRBD2. The trim removed 10 bases at V and 4 bases at J, leaving 6 bases unmatched. Germline V CDR1 and CDR2: SNHLY, FYNNEI. The CDR3 length is 15 residues. DNA for the CDR3: TGTGCCACCAAGGGGACTAGCGGGACCACCGGGGAGCTGTTTTTT. Translation: CATKGTSGTTGELFF.

The chain has TRBV7-8 and TRBJ2-1; 13 bases match TRBD2. Germline CDR1 SGHVS, CDR2 FQNEAQ. The CDR3 covers 15 residues. With V trimmed by 5 bases and J by 10 bases, 8 bases remained unmatched. CDR3 in amino acids: CASSPRTSGSYEQFF. The CDR3 DNA follows: TGTGCCAGCAGCCCGCGGACTAGCGGGAGCTACGAGCAGTTCTTC.

This rearrangement joins TRBV27 to TRBJ2-7; D perhaps matches TRBD1 (8 bases). V was cut by 4 bases and J by 5 bases, with 21 bases left in between. Germline V gene sequence: CDR1 MNHEY, CDR2 SMNVEV (reference sequence). The CDR3 covers 16 residues. For the CDR3, the DNA is TGTGCCAGCAGTTGGGGAGCAACAGGGGGAGGGAACGAGCAGTACTTC. This translates into CASSWGATGGGNEQYF.

V and J are TRBV5-3 and TRBJ2-7; D gene uncertain. TRBV5-3 carries the ORF label, with uncertain function. This CDR3 contains 16 residues. V was trimmed by 0 bases and J by 2 bases, leaving 15 bases between them. The chain's CDR3 is CARSLVFDMSPYEQYF. The CDR3 DNA reads TGTGCCAGAAGCTTGGTCTTTGACATGAGTCCCTACGAGCAGTACTTC.

The chain joins TRBV4-1 to TRBJ1-1; D call uncertain. In germline, CDR1 is MGHRA, CDR2 YSYEKL. Deletions cut 0 bases from V and 1 base from J, with 9 bases between. The CDR3 runs to 15 residues. The CDR3 reads CASSQDSGRNTEAFF. In DNA, the CDR3 is TGCGCCAGCAGCCAAGATTCAGGTCGGAACACTGAAGCTTTCTTT.

This clone was seen more than once but under ten times. The V gene is TRBV3-1 (or the pseudogene TRBV3-2), the J gene TRBJ2-1; D ambiguous. The CDR3 consists of 15 residues. Per germline, CDR1 LGHDT and CDR2 YNNKEL (reference sequence). V lost 0 bases to trimming and J lost 3 bases, with 9 bases between them. The CDR3: CASSQDVQIYNEQFF. The CDR3 region has the DNA TGTGCCAGCAGCCAAGACGTACAAATCTACAATGAGCAGTTCTTC.

The chain links TRBV7-9 to TRBJ1-4; 8 bases line up with TRBD1. With 2 bases clipped from V and 7 bases from J, the junction kept 0 bases outside the gene matches. CDR1 is SEHNR, CDR2 FQNEAQ, per germline (reference sequence). The CDR3 is 13 residues long. As DNA, the CDR3 is TGTGCCAGCAGCTTACAGGGGGCTGAAAAACTGTTTTTT. Translated: CASSLQGAEKLFF.